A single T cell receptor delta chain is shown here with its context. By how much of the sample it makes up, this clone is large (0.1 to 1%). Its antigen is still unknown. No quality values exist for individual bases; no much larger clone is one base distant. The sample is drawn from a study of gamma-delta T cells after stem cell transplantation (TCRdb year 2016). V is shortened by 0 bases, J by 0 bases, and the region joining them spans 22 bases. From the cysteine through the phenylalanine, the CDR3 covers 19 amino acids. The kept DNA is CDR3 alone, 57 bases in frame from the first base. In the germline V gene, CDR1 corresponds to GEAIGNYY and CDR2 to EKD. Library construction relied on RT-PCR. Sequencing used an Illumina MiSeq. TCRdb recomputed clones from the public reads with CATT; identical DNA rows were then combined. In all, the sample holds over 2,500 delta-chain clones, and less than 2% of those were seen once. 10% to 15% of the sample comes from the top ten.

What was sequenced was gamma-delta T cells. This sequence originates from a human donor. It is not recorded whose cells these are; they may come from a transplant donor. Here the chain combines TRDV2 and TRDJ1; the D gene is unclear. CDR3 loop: CACDTISYSGSHDTDKLIF. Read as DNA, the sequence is TGTGCCTGTGACACCATTTCTTATTCTGGAAGCCACGACACCGATAAACTCATCTTT.